This TCR beta chain emerged from a study of shared clonotypes between healthy human individuals. Some clones are missing from TCRdb's copy, which holds only in-frame ones; the method was immunoSEQ multiplex PCR. The sample yields 600,000 or so clones, roughly 98% seen once. The ends were cut back, 2 bases at V and 5 bases at J, with 7 bases in the middle. The CDR3 covers 13 residues. CDR1 is MNHEY and CDR2 is SVGAGI in the germline V gene. CD8 cells regarded as naive lacked CD45RO, were positively chosen for CCR7, and omitted terminally differentiated effector memory CD45RA+ cells. Sequenced: naive CD8+ T cells sorted from blood. The source of this sequence is a man aged 30-40 years in good health. The chain is built from TRBV6-5 and TRBJ1-5; the D is unclear. CDR3 sequence (DNA): TGTGCCAGCAGTTACGGTCCATATCAGCCCCAGCATTTT. Residues: CASSYGPYQPQHF.